Listed here are 28 T cell receptor beta chains from one sample, sequenced in a study of shared clonotypes between healthy human individuals. The repertoire was sequenced with immunoSEQ multiplex PCR; TCRdb's copy has only in-frame clones and lacks some. Here the sample spans about half a million clones, over 70% being singletons. Material for sequencing was PBMCs. All receptors derive from a woman between 40 and 55 years old in good health. Some clones in this sample may be carry-over from other donors' samples.

The V and J genes are TRBV6-1 and TRBJ1-5; D unresolved. Trimming left V 6 bases short and J 5 bases short, with 14 bases between. CDR1 is MNHNS, CDR2 SASEGT, per germline. The CDR3 extends over 14 amino acids. The CDR3 coding sequence is TGTGCCAGCAGCCCCTCAAGTGGGGATCAGCCCCAGCATTTT. It is translated as CASSPSSGDQPQHF.

Worth noting for this clone: Given a far larger clone just one base away, this is likely a sequencing read error. Other nucleotide sequences in the sample specify the same CDR3. This chain joins TRBV5-1 and TRBJ1-3; 10 positions match TRBD1. V was pared by 3 bases and J by 4 bases, with 7 bases of the junction left unmatched. Germline lookup yields CDR1 SGHRS and CDR2 YFSETQ. This CDR3 contains 16 residues. The CDR3 sequence is CASSSTGTGEGNTIYF. CDR3 in DNA: TGCGCCAGCAGCTCGACAGGGACAGGGGAAGGAAACACCATATATTTT.

This rearrangement joins TRBV10-1 to TRBJ2-3; 8 bases match TRBD2. V shed 0 bases, J shed 4 bases, and the junction held 3 bases outside the gene matches. Germline assignment: CDR1 WNHNN and CDR2 SYGVQD (reference sequence). The CDR3 runs to 15 residues. Here the CDR3 reads CASSESSGSADTQYF. In DNA form, the CDR3 reads TGCGCCAGCAGTGAGTCGAGCGGGAGCGCAGATACGCAGTATTTT.

As to this clone: A far larger clone is one base from this, pointing to a likely read error. Other DNA sequences in the same sample also yield this CDR3. This chain uses TRBV9 with TRBJ1-2; no definite D call. Per the germline V gene, CDR1 is SGDLS and CDR2 is YYNGEE. The length of the CDR3 is 12 residues. The CDR3 DNA sequence: TGTGCCAGCAGCGACAGTCACTATGGCTACACATTC. This encodes CASSDSHYGYTF.

Details on this clone: This probably arose from a read error, given a far larger clone one base away. V is TRBV18 and J is TRBJ2-7; no reliable D call. V was pared by 5 bases and J by 6 bases, with 8 bases between. Per germline, CDR1 KGHSH and CDR2 LQKENI. The CDR3 is 11 residues long. Written as DNA, the CDR3 is TGTGCCAGCTCAGGTGGCGGCGAGCAGTACTTC. Encoded protein: CASSGGGEQYF.

This clone was counted a few times. This rearrangement joins TRBV7-9 to TRBJ2-1; D is perhaps TRBD2 (5 bases). The CDR3 spans 13 residues. CDR1 and CDR2 from the germline V gene are SEHNR and FQNEAQ (reference sequence). The germline V and J ends were trimmed by 5 bases and 5 bases, with 10 bases remaining between them. Written as DNA, the CDR3 is TGTGCCAGCAGCCTCGGGATTAACAATGAGCAGTTCTTC. This sequence encodes CASSLGINNEQFF.

V usage is TRBV5-1 and J usage is TRBJ2-7; 13 nucleotides align to TRBD2. This CDR3 is 16 amino acids long. Germline CDR1 SGHRS, CDR2 YFSETQ. Trimming at V came to 5 bases and at J to 2 bases, leaving 7 bases not matched to a gene. The CDR3 protein is CASSTSGRAMTYEQYF. The CDR3 DNA follows: TGCGCCAGCAGTACTAGCGGGAGGGCCATGACCTACGAGCAGTACTTC.

CDR3 loop: CASSLGGTEYSNQPQHF. The CDR3 DNA sequence: TGTGCCAGCAGCTTAGGAGGGACAGAGTATAGCAATCAGCCCCAGCATTTT. The chain joins TRBV7-8 to TRBJ1-5; TRBD1 matches at 7 bases. Germline-derived CDR1 and CDR2 are SGHVS and FQNEAQ. V lost 1 base and J lost 0; bases outside the gene matches: 6. The CDR3 consists of 17 residues.

This clone showed up just a few times. Other DNA sequences in the sample encode the same CDR3. The genes are TRBV19 and TRBJ2-7; D is unclear. CDR3 length: 11 amino acids. From germline, CDR1 is LNHDA and CDR2 SQIVND (reference sequence). V lost 1 base, J lost 3 bases, and 1 base lay in between. The CDR3 region is CASSIGYEQYF. The CDR3 DNA is TGTGCCAGTAGTATAGGCTACGAGCAGTACTTC.

The CDR3 DNA reads TGTGCCAGCAGCTTAATCGGCGGGAGCGTCACCGGGGAGCTGTTTTTT. Amino acid sequence: CASSLIGGSVTGELFF. The chain has TRBV7-3 and TRBJ2-2; TRBD2 aligns across 7 bases. This CDR3 comprises 16 residues. Germline V gene sequence: CDR1 SGHTA, CDR2 FQGTGA. V shed 1 base and J 4 bases; nucleotides not matched to a gene: 6.

The V gene is TRBV28, the J gene TRBJ2-1, with D unresolved. Trimming pared 2 bases from V and 9 bases from J, leaving 5 bases between. The V gene's germline CDR1 is MDHEN and CDR2 SYDVKM. The CDR3 sequence is 11 residues long. As DNA, the CDR3 is TGTGCCAGCAGTTTAAATCGTGAGCAGTTCTTC. This translates into CASSLNREQFF.

Details on this clone: The junction departs from the called germline gene at one end, perhaps through a read error. The sample contains more than one DNA sequence encoding this CDR3. This chain connects TRBV30 to TRBJ2-5; D call uncertain. This CDR3 is 14 amino acids long. Germline values: CDR1 GTSNPN, CDR2 SVGIG (reference sequence). CDR3 DNA sequence: TGCGCCTGGAGTGTAATCGGAAACCTTGGGACCCAGTACTTC. This translates into CAWSVIGNLGTQYF. Variable domain in full (rest from reference TRBV30 and TRBJ2-5): SQTIHQWPATLVQPVGSPLSLECTVEGTSNPNLYWYRQAAGRGLQLLFYSVGIGQISSEVPQNLSASRPQDRQFILSSKKLLLSDSGFYLCAWSVIGNLGTQYFGPGTRLLVL.

This sequence joins TRBV5-1 and TRBJ1-1; D gene ambiguous. The CDR3 contains 15 residues. CDR1 and CDR2 (germline): SGHRS, YFSETQ. V lost 5 bases, J lost 5 bases, and 19 bases lay in between. Here the CDR3 DNA reads TGCGCCAGCAGTCCTTTTACGGGAGACCTTACTGAAGCTTTCTTT. This sequence encodes CASSPFTGDLTEAFF.

V and J are TRBV5-6 and TRBJ2-1; D could derive from TRBD1 or TRBD2 (5 bases each). From germline, CDR1 is SGHDT and CDR2 YYEEEE. The CDR3 loop spans 14 amino acids. Trimming took 3 bases from V and 7 from J, leaving 14 bases between them. The CDR3 region has the DNA TGTGCCAGCAGCTGGGGAGCAGGGTGGAATGAGCAGTTCTTC. Its protein is CASSWGAGWNEQFF.

Only a few counts were recorded for this clone. The chain couples TRBV9 to TRBJ2-5; the D is unclear. Trimming removed 0 bases from V and 3 bases from J, with 18 bases in between. The germline CDR1 and CDR2 sequences are SGDLS and YYNGEE. CDR3 length: 17 amino acids. CDR3 region: CASSVEISRERKETQYF. DNA of the CDR3: TGTGCCAGCAGCGTAGAAATTTCACGCGAACGAAAAGAGACCCAGTACTTC.

Turning to this clone: A far larger clone is off by one base, so a read error is likely. V is TRBV19 and J is TRBJ1-2, with TRBD1 matching 9 bases. Per the germline V gene, CDR1 is LNHDA and CDR2 is SQIVND (reference sequence). Unmatched junction bases numbered 11, after V lost 7 bases and J lost 8 bases. The CDR3 has 14 amino acids. DNA for the CDR3: TGTGCCAGTATCTCAGCCGGGACAGGGAACGGCTACACCTTC. This encodes CASISAGTGNGYTF.

The rearrangement joins TRBV30 to TRBJ2-7; 9 bases are shared with TRBD2. This CDR3 has 15 residues. Germline CDR1 GTSNPN, CDR2 SVGIG (reference sequence). Trimming at V came to 1 base and at J to 2 bases, leaving 6 bases not matched to a gene. CDR3 DNA: TGTGCCTGGAGTGGCTCGACTAGCGGTGCCTACGAGCAGTACTTC. Its translation: CAWSGSTSGAYEQYF.

This chain uses TRBV29-1 with TRBJ2-3, with 8 bases identical to TRBD2. The CDR3 totals 15 residues. J gave up 1 base and V 0 bases, and 3 bases lay outside the gene matches. CDR1 and CDR2 from the germline V gene are SQVTM and ANQGSEA. This CDR3 is CSVEDGAGGTDTQYF. CDR3 sequence (DNA): TGCAGCGTTGAAGATGGAGCGGGGGGCACAGATACGCAGTATTTT.

This chain links TRBV5-1 with TRBJ2-3; tentatively, D is TRBD2 (6 bases). Trimming cost V 6 bases and J 0 bases, with 11 bases left between them. Germline V CDR1 and CDR2: SGHRS, YFSETQ. This CDR3 region has 14 residues. The CDR3 protein is CASNSGSSTDTQYF. Written as DNA, the CDR3 is TGCGCCAGCAATAGCGGCTCTAGCACAGATACGCAGTATTTT.

In regard to this clone: A far larger clone lies a single base away; this is likely a read error. The rearrangement uses TRBV11-2 and TRBJ2-7; D may be TRBD1 (6 bases). In germline, CDR1 is SGHAT, CDR2 FQNNGV. Trimming removed 5 bases from V and 0 bases from J, with 11 bases in between. CDR3 length equals 14 residues. The CDR3 region is CASSPDRSSYEQYF. CDR3 DNA sequence: TGTGCCAGCAGCCCCGACAGGAGCTCCTACGAGCAGTACTTC.

This clone was recorded only once. The rearrangement joins TRBV7-6 to TRBJ2-7; 8 nucleotides line up with TRBD2. The J segment lost 0 bases and the V segment lost 1 base, leaving 5 bases of the junction unmatched. CDR3 size: 16 residues. Germline lookup yields CDR1 SGHVS and CDR2 FNYEAQ. The CDR3 DNA reads TGTGCCAGCAGCTTAGATGCGGGAGGCAGCTCCTACGAGCAGTACTTC. It is translated as CASSLDAGGSSYEQYF.

A word on this clone: Since a much larger clone is just one base distant, this may be a read error. The gene calls are TRBV11-2 and TRBJ1-6, with D hard to call. The germline gives CDR1 SGHAT, CDR2 FQNNGV. The V end lost 5 bases, the J end lost 7 bases, and 15 bases lay between the germline ends. The CDR3 has 15 residues. This CDR3 is CASSDLGRINSPLHF. The CDR3 DNA follows: TGTGCCAGCAGCGATTTGGGGAGAATCAATTCACCCCTCCACTTT.

This clone was found a few times. V gene TRBV2 combines with J gene TRBJ2-7; possibly TRBD2 for D (6 bases). The CDR3 runs 12 residues. The germline V gene encodes CDR1 SNHLY and CDR2 FYNNEI. Trimming took 10 bases from V and 6 from J, leaving 16 bases between them. The CDR3 bases are TGTGCCACCGCGGGGCCAGGACTCGAGCAGTACTTC. Protein: CATAGPGLEQYF.

The chain is built from TRBV6-1 and TRBJ1-5; weak D call: TRBD1 (6 bases). Trimming cost V 4 bases and J 6 bases, with 10 bases left between them. CDR1 is MNHNS, CDR2 SASEGT, per germline. This CDR3 has 13 amino acids. CDR3 residues: CASSVQGGQPQHF. In nucleotides, the CDR3 is TGTGCCAGCAGTGTACAGGGCGGTCAGCCCCAGCATTTT.

Remarks on this clone: It is likely a read error, because the conserved phenylalanine at the end of the CDR3 is missing. This rearrangement joins TRBV4-3 to TRBJ1-2; 9 bases agree with TRBD1. Unmatched junction bases numbered 2, after V lost 0 bases and J lost 3 bases. CDR1 and CDR2 (germline): LGHNA, YSLEER. The CDR3 is 15 residues long. CDR3 sequence (DNA): TGCGCCAGCAGCCAAGATTGGACAGGGGACTATGGCTACACCCTC. It yields the protein CASSQDWTGDYGYTL.

In the case of this clone: Since a far larger clone is one base different, this is likely a read error. The sample holds other DNA sequences that translate to the same CDR3. The chain has TRBV30 and TRBJ2-7, with D possibly TRBD2 on 5 matching bases. Germline V gene data show CDR1 as GTSNPN and CDR2 as SVGIG (reference sequence). This CDR3 spans 13 amino acids. The ends were cut back, 7 bases at V and 3 bases at J, with 16 bases in the middle. DNA for the CDR3: TGTGCCTTTCGAGGGAGCGCCAACTACGAGCAGTACTTC. As protein: CAFRGSANYEQYF. Based on the CDR3 plus reference TRBV30 and TRBJ2-7, the full variable domain is SQTIHQWPATLVQPVGSPLSLECTVEGTSNPNLYWYRQAAGRGLQLLFYSVGIGQISSEVPQNLSASRPQDRQFILSSKKLLLSDSGFYLCAFRGSANYEQYFGPGTRLTVT.

The rearrangement links TRBV5-4 to TRBJ1-2, with 8 bases matching TRBD1. V shed 4 bases, J shed 4 bases, and the junction held 6 bases outside the gene matches. The CDR3 totals 14 residues. Germline loops: CDR1 SGHNT, CDR2 YYREEE (reference sequence). CDR3 nucleotides: TGTGCCAGCAGCACAACGACAGGGGTCTATGGCTACACCTTC. It specifies CASSTTTGVYGYTF.

With respect to this clone: This likely came from a read error, as a far larger clone is one base away. This specimen includes other DNA sequences encoding the same CDR3. V and J are TRBV30 and TRBJ2-3; 7 bases align to TRBD2. The CDR3 is 14 amino acids. Per germline, CDR1 GTSNPN and CDR2 SVGIG (reference sequence). The chain's CDR3 is CAWRASGHTDTQYF. The DNA for the CDR3 is TGCGCCTGGAGGGCTAGCGGCCACACAGATACGCAGTATTTT. Looking up the rest from reference TRBV30 and TRBJ2-3 gives the full variable domain: SQTIHQWPATLVQPVGSPLSLECTVEGTSNPNLYWYRQAAGRGLQLLFYSVGIGQISSEVPQNLSASRPQDRQFILSSKKLLLSDSGFYLCAWRASGHTDTQYFGPGTRLTVL.